These 2 T cell receptor beta chains were sequenced from one sample in a study of OX40 agonist ivuxolimab in advanced cancers. Sequenced by immunoSEQ multiplex PCR; TCRdb stores in-frame clones only, minus some. The table includes more than 35,000 clones, approximately 86% detected once. This specimen was CD4+ or CD8+ T cells sorted from blood, taken in a trial of the OX40 agonist ivuxolimab. Receptors were obtained from an adult with an advanced solid tumor such as melanoma, head and neck, liver or kidney cancer.

The chain combines TRBV30 with TRBJ1-2; D is unresolved. The CDR3 spans 13 residues. Between the trimmed V and J ends, which lost 0 bases and 4 bases, there was a span of 9 bases. CDR1 is GTSNPN and CDR2 is SVGIG in the germline V gene (reference sequence). Here the CDR3 reads CAWSVPPSYGYTF. CDR3 in DNA: TGTGCCTGGAGTGTACCCCCTAGCTATGGCTACACCTTC.

The V and J genes are TRBV18 and TRBJ2-3; 10 nucleotides agree with TRBD2. Unmatched junction bases numbered 1, after V lost 4 bases and J lost 0 bases. This CDR3 region has 15 residues. CDR1 KGHSH and CDR2 LQKENI come from the germline V gene. The CDR3 spells CASSLAGGSTDTQYF. CDR3 nucleotide sequence: TGTGCCAGCTCACTAGCGGGGGGCAGCACAGATACGCAGTATTTT. Combining the CDR3 with reference TRBV18 and TRBJ2-3 gives the whole variable domain NAGVMQNPRHLVRRRGQEARLRCSPMKGHSHVYWYRQLPEEGLKFMVYLQKENIIDESGMPKERFSAEFPKEGPSILRIQQVVRGDSAAYFCASSLAGGSTDTQYFGPGTRLTVL.